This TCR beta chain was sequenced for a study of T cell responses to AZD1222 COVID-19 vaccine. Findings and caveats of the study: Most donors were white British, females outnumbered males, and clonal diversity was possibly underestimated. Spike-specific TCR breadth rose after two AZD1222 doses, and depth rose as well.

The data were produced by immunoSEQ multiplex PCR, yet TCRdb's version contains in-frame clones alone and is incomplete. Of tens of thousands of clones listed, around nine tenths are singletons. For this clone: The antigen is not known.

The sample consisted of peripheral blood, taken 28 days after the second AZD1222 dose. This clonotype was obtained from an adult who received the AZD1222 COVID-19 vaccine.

CDR3 in DNA: TGTGCCAGCAGCTTAAATTTAGGGGGACAGACGAACACCGGGGAGCTGTTTTTT. Translating it yields CASSLNLGGQTNTGELFF. V usage is TRBV7-3 and J usage is TRBJ2-2; 7 nucleotides line up with TRBD1. The junction had 8 bases not matched to a gene; V was cut back by 1 base and J by 0 bases. Germline CDR1 and CDR2: SGHTA and FQGTGA. CDR3 length: 18 residues.